This entry is about one T cell receptor (beta chain). As yet, its antigen is unknown. Clones were sequenced by immunoSEQ multiplex PCR, and TCRdb holds only the in-frame ones, with some missing. The sample consists of under 250,000 clones, approximately 84% of them appearing once. The data were obtained in a study of cytomegalovirus exposure and HLA in healthy donors. The study's findings and limits: In the 130 or so validation repertoires, about 95% of cluster scores exceeded 0, per a later analysis.

CDR1 and CDR2 from the germline V gene are SGHDT and YYEEEE. This CDR3 is built from 13 residues. J lost 3 bases, V lost 7 bases, and 4 bases had no gene match. Sequenced sample: PBMCs. This chain links TRBV5-6 with TRBJ2-3, with TRBD2 matching over 8 bases. This TCR derives from a man aged 18-30 years in good health and CMV-seropositive. This CDR3 reads CASLRGGTDTQYF. CDR3 sequence (DNA): TGTGCCAGCCTCCGGGGGGGAACAGATACGCAGTATTTT.